The subject of this entry is one TCR beta chain. Original methodology: Quantification of nucleated cells was approximated via reference gene primer amplification. Some clones are missing from TCRdb's copy, which holds only in-frame ones; the method was immunoSEQ multiplex PCR. V and J calls and clone size are those listed in that table; D and trimming were worked out from the DNA. The sample holds a few hundred thousand clones, about 91% seen once. This sample is part of a study of blood T cell repertoires in COVID-19. Across the whole study: Researchers got acute and convalescent COVID-19 samples from the United States, Italy and Spain.

Enrolled during active infection, Seattle patients were then followed longitudinally. The source is a person between 18 and 30 years old with COVID-19, enrolled during active disease. Sequencing was carried out using peripheral blood.

The CDR3 DNA is TGCAGCGCTGAGCGGGAGGGCCCGGAAGAGCAGTTCTTC. Protein product: CSAEREGPEEQFF. The chain links TRBV29-1 to TRBJ2-1; TRBD2 agrees at 10 bases. CDR1 and CDR2 (germline): SQVTM, ANQGSEA. CDR3 size: 13 residues. The ends lost 7 bases at V and 10 bases at J; junction bases unmatched: 10.